Sequencing of this T cell receptor beta chain was carried out in a study of metastatic and nonmetastatic thyroid tumors. Study-level background: Thyroid patients, malignant and benign, had repertoires compared across blood and tumor or nodule tissue. Study-level findings and limits: Within blood and tumor, benign nodules reportedly had significantly lower TCR beta diversity than malignant thyroid tumors did.

Each patient went into thyroid surgery without having received any treatment. The CDR3 totals 12 residues. V lost 5 bases and J 7 bases, leaving 10 bases between the germline ends. The germline V gene encodes CDR1 ENHRY and CDR2 SYGVKD. TCRdb re-analyzed the PCR reads through MiXCR. Among some 15,000 clones listed, around a fifth were seen once. This clone was counted between two and nine times. Its antigen is unknown. The origin of this receptor is a female donor with papillary thyroid cancer or a benign thyroid nodule (not recorded which). Some clones in this sample may be carry-over from other donors' samples. The rearrangement joins TRBV10-3 to TRBJ2-3; maybe TRBD1 (7 bases). Sequencing input: adjacent normal tissue. CDR3 protein: CAISPGGNTQYF. CDR3 coding DNA: TGTGCCATCAGTCCAGGGGGGAATACGCAGTATTTT.